This T cell receptor beta chain was obtained from a study of cytomegalovirus exposure and HLA in healthy donors. Study results and limitations: Donors belonging to an Asian-associated ancestry cluster reportedly showed fewer N-insertions in productive TCRs than the 666-donor mean, according to what a later analysis found.

Primers for the PCR totalled 60 Vbeta and 13 Jbeta. Measured with immunoSEQ multiplex PCR; TCRdb has only the in-frame clones, and not every one. The repertoire holds 95,000 to 110,000 clones, about 74% seen once, with about 14% in the top ten. The donors were healthy bone marrow donors. In germline, CDR1 is SNHLY, CDR2 FYNNEI. The CDR3 covers 12 residues. Trimming shortened V by 7 bases and J by 1 base, and 6 bases separated the two germline ends. This clone was seen a few times. No antigen is known for it. V and J are TRBV2 and TRBJ2-3; no definite D call. The TCR comes from a woman in her thirties or forties in good health and CMV-seropositive. Sequenced material: PBMCs. The CDR3 coding sequence is TGTGCCAGCAACCCGGGCACAGATACGCAGTATTTT. Protein product: CASNPGTDTQYF.